The source of this T cell receptor beta chain is a study of T cell responses to AZD1222 COVID-19 vaccine. Findings of the study overall: Repertoires in all cases were sampled only once the peak T cell response had passed. Two doses of AZD1222 preceded a rise in Spike-specific TCR breadth and depth.

The protocol was immunoSEQ multiplex PCR, while the TCRdb copy is restricted to in-frame clones and leaves out a portion. This sample has roughly 140,000 clones, with around 86% found just once. Comment on this clone: The antigen is undetermined.

The CDR3 is 10 amino acids. The V gene lost 4 bases and the J gene lost 6 bases, with 6 bases spanning the gap. The germline V gene encodes CDR1 DFQATT and CDR2 SNEGSKA (reference sequence). The chain has TRBV20-1 and TRBJ1-1; D is unresolved. The TCR originated in an adult in good health. The sequencing used peripheral blood, collected on day 0 of MenACWY control vaccination. The CDR3 here is CSANFPEAFF. CDR3 in DNA: TGCAGTGCTAATTTCCCTGAAGCTTTCTTT.